A single sample gave rise to the 23 T cell receptor beta chains below, sequenced in a study of blood T cell repertoires in COVID-19. Measured with immunoSEQ multiplex PCR; TCRdb has only the in-frame clones, and not every one. The sample yields hundreds of thousands of clones, roughly 91% seen once. Sequencing input: PBMCs or T cells enriched from blood (not recorded which). These receptor sequences come from a young woman who had recovered from COVID-19.

J is TRBJ2-1 and V is TRBV6-6, with TRBD2 matching over 10 bases. Germline V gene data show CDR1 as MNHNY and CDR2 as SVGAGI (reference sequence). V was clipped by 5 bases and J by 0 bases; unmatched bases: 13. CDR3 length: 19 amino acids. DNA of the CDR3: TGTGCCAGCAGTCCCGGGACTAGCGCGCCTCGAAGCTCCTACAATGAGCAGTTCTTC. Translated, it gives CASSPGTSAPRSSYNEQFF.

Only one count was recorded for this clone. The rearrangement links TRBV7-2 to TRBJ1-2, with D tentatively TRBD1 (5 bases). V gave up 4 bases and J gave up 2 bases, with 8 bases separating them. Germline CDR1 reads SGHTA; CDR2 reads FQGNSA. The CDR3 has 13 residues. The CDR3 bases are TGTGCCAGCAGCTCGGACACGAACTATGGCTACACCTTC. Translated, it gives CASSSDTNYGYTF.

This clone was found a few times. V gene TRBV28 combines with J gene TRBJ1-1; D unclear. This CDR3 has 16 residues. Germline-derived CDR1 and CDR2 are MDHEN and SYDVKM. Trimming took 1 base from V and 0 from J, leaving 12 bases between them. The DNA for the CDR3 is TGTGCCAGCAGTTTATCCAGAACCACAGTGAACACTGAAGCTTTCTTT. Protein sequence: CASSLSRTTVNTEAFF. The whole variable domain, filled in from reference TRBV28 and TRBJ1-1, reads DVKVTQSSRYLVKRTGEKVFLECVQDMDHENMFWYRQDPGLGLRLIYFSYDVKMKEKGDIPEGYSVSREKKERFSLILESASTNQTSMYLCASSLSRTTVNTEAFFGQGTRLTVV.

This rearrangement joins TRBV30 to TRBJ1-1; no firm D call. Germline V gives CDR1 GTSNPN, CDR2 SVGIG (reference sequence). The CDR3 contains 11 residues. CDR3 amino acids: CAAAAGTEAFF. CDR3 nucleotides: TGTGCTGCAGCGGCCGGCACTGAAGCTTTCTTT.

This sequence joins TRBV9 and TRBJ2-2; 7 bases align to TRBD2. CDR3 length: 16 amino acids. V was clipped by 0 bases and J by 0 bases; unmatched bases: 2. Germline V lookup: CDR1 SGDLS, CDR2 YYNGEE. CDR3 region: CASSVAGGTNTGELFF. The CDR3 DNA is TGTGCCAGCAGCGTAGCGGGGGGTACGAACACCGGGGAGCTGTTTTTT.

The chain recombines TRBV19 with TRBJ2-6; TRBD1 matches at 8 bases. Germline-derived CDR1 and CDR2 are LNHDA and SQIVND (reference sequence). The CDR3 covers 15 residues. With V trimmed by 7 bases and J by 4 bases, 6 bases remained unmatched. The CDR3 nucleotides are TGTGCCAGTATTCGACAGGGGTACGGGGCCAACGTCCTGACTTTC. Translation: CASIRQGYGANVLTF.

The chain couples TRBV9 to TRBJ1-1; D perhaps matches TRBD1 (6 bases). Germline V gene data show CDR1 as SGDLS and CDR2 as YYNGEE. Trimming shortened V by 0 bases and J by 5 bases, and 11 bases separated the two germline ends. The CDR3 runs 14 residues. CDR3 in amino acids: CASSVDIGGTEAFF. CDR3 nucleotide sequence: TGTGCCAGCAGCGTAGATATAGGGGGTACTGAAGCTTTCTTT.

In regard to this clone: Other DNA sequences within the sample encode an identical CDR3. The CDR3 DNA is TGTGCCAGCAGCCAAGCCAGTCGCGGCACTGAAGCTTTCTTT. This codes for CASSQASRGTEAFF. The rearrangement uses TRBV3-1 (or the pseudogene TRBV3-2) and TRBJ1-1, with unresolved D. Between the trimmed V and J ends, which lost 1 base and 4 bases, there was a span of 10 bases. The germline V gene has CDR1 LGHDT and CDR2 YNNKEL (reference sequence). The CDR3 covers 14 residues.

The genes are TRBV18 and TRBJ1-1, with TRBD1 matching 7 bases. Germline V CDR1 and CDR2: KGHSH, LQKENI. This CDR3 contains 13 residues. J gave up 3 bases and V 6 bases, and 4 bases lay outside the gene matches. The CDR3 reads CASSLDRDTEAFF. CDR3 DNA: TGTGCCAGCTCCCTCGACAGGGACACTGAAGCTTTCTTT.

The chain couples TRBV12-3 or TRBV12-4 to TRBJ1-6; the match to TRBD1 covers 7 bases. The CDR3 is 13 residues long. Trimming removed 6 bases from V and 8 bases from J; junction bases left unmatched: 4. This CDR3 reads CASRRQGDSPLHF. In DNA, the CDR3 is TGTGCCAGCAGACGACAGGGAGATTCACCCCTCCACTTT.

The chain employs TRBV19 and TRBJ1-2; possible D gene TRBD1, 5 bases. CDR3 length: 14 amino acids. The V end lost 6 bases, the J end lost 4 bases, and 15 bases lay between the germline ends. CDR1 is LNHDA and CDR2 is SQIVND in the germline V gene (reference sequence). Written as DNA, the CDR3 is TGTGCCAGTAGATACCGGGACTCAACCTATGGCTACACCTTC. It yields the protein CASRYRDSTYGYTF.

The chain recombines TRBV2 with TRBJ1-2, with TRBD1 identical over 10 bases. The germline CDR1 and CDR2 sequences are SNHLY and FYNNEI. The CDR3 loop spans 13 amino acids. V trimming: 11 bases; J trimming: 7 bases; junction bases outside the gene matches: 10. For the CDR3, the DNA is TGTGCCCGCCGGGACAGGGGCGAGAGTGGCTACACCTTC. As protein: CARRDRGESGYTF. Together with reference TRBV2 and TRBJ1-2, the CDR3 gives the full variable domain: EPEVTQTPSHQVTQMGQEVILRCVPISNHLYFYWYRQILGQKVEFLVSFYNNEISEKSEIFDDQFSVERPDGSNFTLKIRSTKLEDSAMYFCARRDRGESGYTFGSGTRLTVV.

V and J are TRBV7-2 and TRBJ2-1; D call uncertain. The V gene lost 5 bases and the J gene lost 7 bases, with 27 bases spanning the gap. The CDR3 is 18 residues long. The germline V gene encodes CDR1 SGHTA and CDR2 FQGNSA. CDR3 loop: CASSPSRSVASIGNEQFF. The CDR3 DNA sequence: TGTGCCAGCAGCCCCTCCCGTTCGGTGGCTAGTATTGGGAATGAGCAGTTCTTC.

This clone was observed once. The V call is TRBV2, the J call TRBJ1-2, with D maybe TRBD1 (6 bases). CDR1 is SNHLY, CDR2 FYNNEI, per germline. This CDR3 has 13 amino acids. Trimming removed 4 bases at V and 6 bases at J, with 12 bases between. The CDR3 sequence is CASSVRTADGYTF. In nucleotides, the CDR3 is TGTGCCAGCAGTGTAAGGACAGCTGATGGCTACACCTTC.

The chain recombines TRBV4-2 with TRBJ2-5, with TRBD2 as a possible D gene (5 bases). CDR1 and CDR2 (germline): LGHNA, YNFKEQ. The length of the CDR3 is 14 residues. V was clipped by 2 bases and J by 1 base, with 8 bases between them. The CDR3 bases are TGTGCCAGCAGCCAAAGTAGCGTCCAAGAGACCCAGTACTTC. Amino acids: CASSQSSVQETQYF.

In DNA, the CDR3 is TGTGCCAGCAGCTCCGGACAGTGGGGCTACACCTTC. Translating it yields CASSSGQWGYTF. V is TRBV7-2 and J is TRBJ1-2; tentative D call: TRBD1 (6 bases). The germline V gene has CDR1 SGHTA and CDR2 FQGNSA. V lost 4 bases and J 8 bases, leaving 11 bases between the germline ends. This CDR3 contains 12 residues.

The V gene is TRBV7-2, the J gene TRBJ1-2; D remains unclear. The CDR3 is made up of 14 amino acids. Germline CDR1 and CDR2: SGHTA and FQGNSA. V was clipped by 1 base and J by 1 base, with 7 bases between them. CDR3 residues: CASSLGLSNYGYTF. In DNA form, the CDR3 reads TGTGCCAGCAGCTTAGGTCTCAGTAACTATGGCTACACCTTC.

To note about this clone: This sample also contains other DNA sequences that code for the same CDR3. The V call is TRBV15, the J call TRBJ1-2; D ambiguous. This CDR3 spans 13 amino acids. The V end lost 0 bases, the J end lost 5 bases, and 7 bases lay between the germline ends. Per the germline V gene, CDR1 is LNHNV and CDR2 is YYDKDF (reference sequence). Here the CDR3 DNA reads TGTGCCACCAGCAGAGATCGAGTATATGGCTACACCTTC. Its translation is CATSRDRVYGYTF. The whole variable domain, remainder taken from reference TRBV15 and TRBJ1-2, is DAMVIQNPRYQVTQFGKPVTLSCSQTLNHNVMYWYQQKSSQAPKLLFHYYDKDFNNEADTPDNFQSRRPNTSFCFLDIRSPGLGDTAMYLCATSRDRVYGYTFGSGTRLTVV.

J is TRBJ2-1 and V is TRBV9; the match to TRBD1 covers 8 bases. V was pared by 1 base and J by 6 bases, with 0 bases of the junction left unmatched. Germline V lookup: CDR1 SGDLS, CDR2 YYNGEE. CDR3 length: 13 residues. CDR3 bases: TGTGCCAGCAGCGTAACAGGGGGCAATGAGCAGTTCTTC. It encodes CASSVTGGNEQFF.

V and J are TRBV4-3 and TRBJ1-3, with a weak D call TRBD1 (5 bases). CDR1 is LGHNA and CDR2 is YSLEER in the germline V gene. The CDR3 consists of 15 residues. V was cut by 2 bases and J by 4 bases, with 12 bases left in between. The CDR3 nucleotides are TGCGCCAGCAGCCAAAATAGGGGAACCGGAAACACCATATATTTT. Protein product: CASSQNRGTGNTIYF.

The chain couples TRBV14 to TRBJ1-1, with a possible D match to TRBD1 (6 bases). Germline V gives CDR1 SGHDN, CDR2 FVKESK. Deletions cut 0 bases from V and 4 bases from J, with 15 bases between. The CDR3 is 16 amino acids. The CDR3 sequence is CASSQDGAGVGTEAFF. As DNA, the CDR3 is TGTGCCAGCAGCCAAGATGGAGCAGGGGTCGGCACTGAAGCTTTCTTT.

This clone was counted once. The V and J genes are TRBV6-2 or TRBV6-3 and TRBJ2-1, with 14 nucleotides matching TRBD2. Germline CDR1 is MNHEY and CDR2 is SVGEGT. With 4 bases clipped from V and 10 bases from J, the junction kept 6 bases outside the gene matches. This CDR3 is 15 amino acids long. The CDR3 DNA sequence: TGTGCCAGCAGTTGGGGGACTAGCGGGAGCTCGGAGCAGTTCTTC. Its protein is CASSWGTSGSSEQFF.

The chain combines TRBV27 with TRBJ2-1; TRBD2 agrees at 8 bases. Trimming at V came to 6 bases and at J to 3 bases, leaving 7 bases not matched to a gene. Germline lookup yields CDR1 MNHEY and CDR2 SMNVEV (reference sequence). The CDR3 extends over 15 amino acids. The CDR3 nucleotides are TGTGCCAGCAGCCTCGGACTAGCCATCTACAATGAGCAGTTCTTC. Protein sequence: CASSLGLAIYNEQFF.